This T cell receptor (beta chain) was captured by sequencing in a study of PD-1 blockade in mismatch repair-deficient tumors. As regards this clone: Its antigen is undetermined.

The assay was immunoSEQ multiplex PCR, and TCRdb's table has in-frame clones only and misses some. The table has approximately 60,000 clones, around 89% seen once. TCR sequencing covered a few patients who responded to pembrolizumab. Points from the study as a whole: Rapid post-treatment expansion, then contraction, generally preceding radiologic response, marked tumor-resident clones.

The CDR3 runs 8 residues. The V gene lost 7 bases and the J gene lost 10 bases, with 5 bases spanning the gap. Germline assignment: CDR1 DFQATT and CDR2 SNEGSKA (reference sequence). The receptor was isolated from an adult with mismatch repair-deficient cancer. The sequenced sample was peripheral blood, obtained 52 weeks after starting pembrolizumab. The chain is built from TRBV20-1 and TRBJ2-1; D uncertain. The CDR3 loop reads CSVGEQFF. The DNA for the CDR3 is TGCAGTGTGGGGGAGCAGTTCTTC.